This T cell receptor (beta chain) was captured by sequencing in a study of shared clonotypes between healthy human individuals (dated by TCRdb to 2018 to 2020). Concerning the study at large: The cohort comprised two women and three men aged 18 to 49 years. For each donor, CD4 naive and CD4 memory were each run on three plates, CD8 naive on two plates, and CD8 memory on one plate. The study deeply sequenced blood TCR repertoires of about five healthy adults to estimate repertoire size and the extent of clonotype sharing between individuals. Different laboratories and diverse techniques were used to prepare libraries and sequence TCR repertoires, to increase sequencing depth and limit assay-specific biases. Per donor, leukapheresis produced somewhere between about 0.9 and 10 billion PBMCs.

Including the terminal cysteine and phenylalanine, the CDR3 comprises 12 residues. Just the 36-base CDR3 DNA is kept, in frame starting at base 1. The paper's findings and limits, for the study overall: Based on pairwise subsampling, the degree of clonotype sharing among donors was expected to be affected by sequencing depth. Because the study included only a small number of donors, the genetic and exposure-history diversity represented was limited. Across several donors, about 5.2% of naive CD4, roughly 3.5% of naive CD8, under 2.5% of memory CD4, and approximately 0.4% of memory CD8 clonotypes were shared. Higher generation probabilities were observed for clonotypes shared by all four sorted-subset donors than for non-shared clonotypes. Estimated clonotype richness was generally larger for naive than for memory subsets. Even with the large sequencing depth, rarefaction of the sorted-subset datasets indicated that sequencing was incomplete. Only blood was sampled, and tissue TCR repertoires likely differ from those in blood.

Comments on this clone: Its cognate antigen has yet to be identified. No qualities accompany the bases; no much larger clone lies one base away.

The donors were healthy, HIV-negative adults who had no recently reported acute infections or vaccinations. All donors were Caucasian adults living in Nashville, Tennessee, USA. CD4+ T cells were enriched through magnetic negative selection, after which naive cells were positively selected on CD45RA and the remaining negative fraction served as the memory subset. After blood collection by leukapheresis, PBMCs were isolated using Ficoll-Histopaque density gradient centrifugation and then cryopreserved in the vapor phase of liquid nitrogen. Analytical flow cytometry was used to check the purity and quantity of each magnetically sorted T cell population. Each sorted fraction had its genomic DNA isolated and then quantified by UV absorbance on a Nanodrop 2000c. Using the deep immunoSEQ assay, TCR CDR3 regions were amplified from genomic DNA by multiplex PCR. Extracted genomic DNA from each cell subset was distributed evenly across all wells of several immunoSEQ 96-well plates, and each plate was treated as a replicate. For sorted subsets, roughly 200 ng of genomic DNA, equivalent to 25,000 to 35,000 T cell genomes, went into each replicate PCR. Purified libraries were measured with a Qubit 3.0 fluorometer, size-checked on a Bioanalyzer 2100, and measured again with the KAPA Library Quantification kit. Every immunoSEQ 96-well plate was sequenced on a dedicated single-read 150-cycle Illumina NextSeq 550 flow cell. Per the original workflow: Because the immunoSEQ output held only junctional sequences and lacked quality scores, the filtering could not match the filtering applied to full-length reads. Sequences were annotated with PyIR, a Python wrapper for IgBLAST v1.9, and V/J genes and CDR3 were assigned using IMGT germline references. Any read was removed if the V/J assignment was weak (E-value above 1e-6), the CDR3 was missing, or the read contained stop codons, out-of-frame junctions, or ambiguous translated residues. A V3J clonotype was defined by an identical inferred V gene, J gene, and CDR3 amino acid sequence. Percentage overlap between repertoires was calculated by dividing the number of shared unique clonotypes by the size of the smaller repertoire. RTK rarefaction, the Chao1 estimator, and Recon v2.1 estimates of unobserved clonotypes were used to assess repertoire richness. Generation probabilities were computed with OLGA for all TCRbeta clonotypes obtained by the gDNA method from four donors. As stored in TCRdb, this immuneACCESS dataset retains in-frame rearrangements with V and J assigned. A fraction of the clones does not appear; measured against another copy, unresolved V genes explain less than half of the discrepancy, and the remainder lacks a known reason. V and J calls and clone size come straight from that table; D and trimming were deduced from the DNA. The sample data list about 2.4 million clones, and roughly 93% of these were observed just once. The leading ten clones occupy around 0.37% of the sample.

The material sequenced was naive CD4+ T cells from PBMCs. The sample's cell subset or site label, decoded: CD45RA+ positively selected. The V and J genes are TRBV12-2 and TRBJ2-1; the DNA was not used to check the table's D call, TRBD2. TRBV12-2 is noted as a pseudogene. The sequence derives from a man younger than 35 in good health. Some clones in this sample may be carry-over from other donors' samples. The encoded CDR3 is CASRPGRHEQFF. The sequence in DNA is TGTGCAAGTCGGCCCGGGAGGCATGAGCAGTTCTTC.